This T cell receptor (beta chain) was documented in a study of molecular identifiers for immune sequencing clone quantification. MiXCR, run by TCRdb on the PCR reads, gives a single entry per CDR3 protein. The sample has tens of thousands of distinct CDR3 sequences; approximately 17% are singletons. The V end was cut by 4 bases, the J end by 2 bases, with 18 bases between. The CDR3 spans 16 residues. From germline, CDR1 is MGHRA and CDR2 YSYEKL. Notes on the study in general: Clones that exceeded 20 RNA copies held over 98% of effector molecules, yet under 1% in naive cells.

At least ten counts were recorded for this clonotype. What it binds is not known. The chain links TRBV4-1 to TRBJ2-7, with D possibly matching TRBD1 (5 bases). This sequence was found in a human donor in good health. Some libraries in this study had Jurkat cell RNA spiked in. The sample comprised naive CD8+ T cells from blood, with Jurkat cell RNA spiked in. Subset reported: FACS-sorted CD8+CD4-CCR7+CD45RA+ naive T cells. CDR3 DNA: TGCGCCAGCAGCCCTGACGCAGGGTTAGGGACCTACGAGCAGTACTTC. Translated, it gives CASSPDAGLGTYEQYF.